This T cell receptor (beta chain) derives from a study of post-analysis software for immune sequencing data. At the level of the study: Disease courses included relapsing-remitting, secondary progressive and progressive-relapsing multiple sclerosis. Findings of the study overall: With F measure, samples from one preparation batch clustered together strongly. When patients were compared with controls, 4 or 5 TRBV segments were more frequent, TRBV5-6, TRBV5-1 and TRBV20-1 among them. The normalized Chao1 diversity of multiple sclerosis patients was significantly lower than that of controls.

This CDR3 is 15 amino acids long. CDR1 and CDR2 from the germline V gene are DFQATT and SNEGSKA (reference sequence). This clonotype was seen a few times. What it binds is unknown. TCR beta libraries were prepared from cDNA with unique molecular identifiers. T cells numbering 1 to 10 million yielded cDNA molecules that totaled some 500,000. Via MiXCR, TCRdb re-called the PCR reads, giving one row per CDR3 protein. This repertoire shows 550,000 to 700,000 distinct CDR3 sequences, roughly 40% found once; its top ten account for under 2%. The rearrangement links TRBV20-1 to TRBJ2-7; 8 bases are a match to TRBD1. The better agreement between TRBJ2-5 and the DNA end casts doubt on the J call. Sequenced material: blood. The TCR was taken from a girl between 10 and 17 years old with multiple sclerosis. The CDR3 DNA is TGCAGTGCCACCGCTGGGCAGGGGGCCTCGGAGACCCAGTACTTC. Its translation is CSATAGQGASETQYF.